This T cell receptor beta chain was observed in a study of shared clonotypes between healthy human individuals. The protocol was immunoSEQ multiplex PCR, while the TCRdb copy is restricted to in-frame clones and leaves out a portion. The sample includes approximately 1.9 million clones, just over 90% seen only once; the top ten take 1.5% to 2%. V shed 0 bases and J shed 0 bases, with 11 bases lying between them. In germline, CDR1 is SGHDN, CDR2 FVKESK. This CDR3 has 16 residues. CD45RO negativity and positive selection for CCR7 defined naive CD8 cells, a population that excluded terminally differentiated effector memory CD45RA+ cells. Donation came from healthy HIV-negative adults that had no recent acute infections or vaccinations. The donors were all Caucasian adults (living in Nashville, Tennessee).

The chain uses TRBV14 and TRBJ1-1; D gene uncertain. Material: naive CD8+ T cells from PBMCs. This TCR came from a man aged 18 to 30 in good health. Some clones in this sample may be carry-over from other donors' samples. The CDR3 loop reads CASSQDRAAMNTEAFF. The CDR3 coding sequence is TGTGCCAGCAGCCAAGATCGAGCAGCGATGAACACTGAAGCTTTCTTT. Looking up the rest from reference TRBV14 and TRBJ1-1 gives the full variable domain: EAGVTQFPSHSVIEKGQTVTLRCDPISGHDNLYWYRRVMGKEIKFLLHFVKESKQDESGMPNNRFLAERTGGTYSTLKVQPAELEDSGVYFCASSQDRAAMNTEAFFGQGTRLTVV.